The subject of this entry is one T cell receptor (beta chain). Its antigen is not identified. These data come from a study of shared clonotypes between healthy human individuals. General observations from the study: The authors expected sequencing depth to affect clonotype sharing among donors.

Original processing methods: Filtering was not the same, since immunoSEQ gave junction-only sequences without quality scores. Clones were read by immunoSEQ multiplex PCR, and TCRdb kept only the in-frame ones, dropping some. The V and J calls and clone size are taken from that table; D and trimming were inferred from the DNA. The sample consists of 90,000 to 150,000 clones, around 65% of them appearing once. Trimming cost V 5 bases and J 3 bases; bases outside gene matches: 5. The CDR3 runs to 16 residues. CDR1 and CDR2 from the germline V gene are SGHNT and YYREEE (reference sequence). The clonotype was recovered from a woman aged 25 to 45 in good health. Input material: memory CD8+ T cells sorted from blood. Subset described: CD45RO+ cells pooled with CCR7-negative TemRA cells. The V call is TRBV5-4, the J call TRBJ2-2, with 12 bases matching TRBD2. CDR3 sequence reads: CASRATSGSDTGELFF. CDR3 nucleotides: TGTGCCAGCAGAGCGACTAGCGGGAGTGACACCGGGGAGCTGTTTTTT. The entire variable domain, with the rest obtained from reference TRBV5-4 and TRBJ2-2, is as follows: ETGVTQSPTHLIKTRGQQVTLRCSSQSGHNTVSWYQQALGQGPQFIFQYYREEENGRGNFPPRFSGLQFPNYSSELNVNALELDDSALYLCASRATSGSDTGELFFGEGSRLTVL.